This passage covers 10 T cell receptor beta chains from one sample sequenced in a study of CXCR3-negative and CXCR3-positive naive CD8 T cells. Their recognized antigens are unknown. With UMI labels, 5' RACE was used to prepare the TRB cDNA libraries. Following a re-call of the 5' RACE reads, TCRdb has one entry per CDR3 protein and lacks DNA. The sample features 150,000 to 180,000 distinct CDR3 sequences, with 0.45% to 0.6% in its top ten. Study conclusions and caveats: Naive cells with CXCR3 showed TRB CDR3s that were more hydrophobic than those in CXCR3-negative naive cells.

Sequencing was performed on naive CXCR3+ CD8+ T cells from blood. As to subset: CD45RO-CCR7+CD27+CD95- naive CD8+ T cells expressing CXCR3 (TNR3+). These receptors were collected from a human donor in good health. Some clones in this sample may be carry-over from other donors' samples.

The V and J genes are TRBV2 and TRBJ1-1; lacking DNA, the TRBD1 call made by TCRdb goes unchecked. Germline values: CDR1 SNHLY, CDR2 FYNNEI. The CDR3 consists of 14 residues. The CDR3 reads CASVYGTANTEAFF. The full variable domain, its missing parts supplied by reference TRBV2 and TRBJ1-1, is EPEVTQTPSHQVTQMGQEVILRCVPISNHLYFYWYRQILGQKVEFLVSFYNNEISEKSEIFDDQFSVERPDGSNFTLKIRSTKLEDSAMYFCASVYGTANTEAFFGQGTRLTVV.

CDR3: CSARGAGGSNEQFF. The rearrangement links TRBV20-1 to TRBJ2-1; TCRdb picks TRBD2, but there is no DNA to check that call. CDR1 is DFQATT, CDR2 SNEGSKA, per germline (reference sequence). This CDR3 contains 14 residues.

The gene calls are TRBV15 and TRBJ2-7. Germline values: CDR1 LNHNV, CDR2 YYDKDF (reference sequence). The CDR3 contains 13 residues. CDR3 residues: CATSESNSYEQYF.

The chain carries TRBV7-9 and TRBJ2-3; TCRdb's D call of TRBD2 is untestable without DNA. Germline V gene data show CDR1 as SEHNR and CDR2 as FQNEAQ (reference sequence). The CDR3 extends over 16 amino acids. This chain's CDR3 is CASSPRTSGRADTQYF.

This chain joins TRBV4-3 and TRBJ2-2; TCRdb gives TRBD2 as the D gene, but with no DNA this cannot be confirmed. Per the germline V gene, CDR1 is LGHNA and CDR2 is YSLEER. CDR3 length: 19 amino acids. The chain's CDR3 is CASSQENLAGGPNTGELFF.

The chain has TRBV20-1 and TRBJ1-3. The CDR3 has 14 amino acids. The germline CDR1 and CDR2 sequences are DFQATT and SNEGSKA (reference sequence). This CDR3 reads CSARGVGSGNTIYF.

The J gene is TRBJ1-1, the V gene TRBV27; TCRdb calls TRBD1, which cannot be checked without DNA. Germline CDR1 reads MNHEY; CDR2 reads SMNVEV (reference sequence). CDR3 length equals 15 residues. CDR3 region: CASSFFGTMNTEAFF.

The rearrangement joins TRBV12-3 or TRBV12-4 to TRBJ2-3; the TRBD1 assignment by TCRdb is unverifiable without DNA. The CDR3 is 13 residues long. The CDR3: CASSRQSTDTQYF.

The CDR3 spells CSVEGVLDRDHGYTF. The genes are TRBV29-1 and TRBJ1-2; TCRdb indicates TRBD1, and absent DNA this call remains unverified. The germline CDR1 and CDR2 sequences are SQVTM and ANQGSEA. The CDR3 runs to 15 residues.

The chain joins TRBV29-1 to TRBJ2-1. Looked up from germline, CDR1 is SQVTM and CDR2 is ANQGSEA. The CDR3 length is 16 residues. The CDR3 sequence is CSVEGLPASSYNEQFF.